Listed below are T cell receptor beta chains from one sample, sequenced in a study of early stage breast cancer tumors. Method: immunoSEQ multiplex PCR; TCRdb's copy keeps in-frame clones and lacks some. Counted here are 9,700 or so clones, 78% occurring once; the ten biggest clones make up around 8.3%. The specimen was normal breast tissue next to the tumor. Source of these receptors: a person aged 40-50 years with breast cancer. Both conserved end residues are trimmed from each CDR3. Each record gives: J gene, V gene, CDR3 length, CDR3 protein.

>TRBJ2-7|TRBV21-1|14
ASSSAPGQGVYEQY
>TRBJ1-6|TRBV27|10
ASSFFNSPLH
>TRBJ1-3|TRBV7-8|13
ASSLSPGQGNTIY
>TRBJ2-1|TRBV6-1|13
ASSDSMGDYNEQF
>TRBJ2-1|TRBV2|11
ASSGLAGAWKF
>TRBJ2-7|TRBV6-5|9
ASSSTYEQY
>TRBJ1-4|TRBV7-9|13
ASSFGRVGNEKLF
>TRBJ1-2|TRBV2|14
ASSEQGAFKDYGYT
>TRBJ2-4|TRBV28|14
ASQGMRVVAKNIQY
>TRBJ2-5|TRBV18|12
ASSRGLAEETQY
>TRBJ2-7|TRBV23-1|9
ANFQGYEQY
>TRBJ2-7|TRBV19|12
ARIRTGECYEQY
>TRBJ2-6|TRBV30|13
AVTRGLAGANVLT
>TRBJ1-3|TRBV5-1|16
ASSPTIGPEDLGNTIY
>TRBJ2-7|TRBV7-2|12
ASSSAGGVYEQY
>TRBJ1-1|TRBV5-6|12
ASSGGHLNTEAF
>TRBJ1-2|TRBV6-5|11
ASRVTVNYGYT